This T cell receptor (beta chain) originates from a study of post-analysis software for immune sequencing data. Whole-study findings and limits: In patients, about 5 TRBV segments were more frequent than in controls, with TRBV5-6, TRBV5-1 and TRBV20-1 among them. F measure showed strong co-clustering of same-batch samples.

Researchers reported that TCR beta cDNA libraries carried unique molecular identifiers. MiXCR was run by TCRdb on the PCR reads, yielding one entry per CDR3 protein. Among about 800,000 distinct CDR3 sequences listed, 30% were seen once. In the case of this clonotype: What it binds is not known.

This CDR3 is 15 amino acids long. The germline V gene encodes CDR1 SGHRS and CDR2 YFSETQ. The V end was cut by 4 bases, the J end by 4 bases, with 17 bases between. The receptor was isolated from a girl aged 10 to 17 with multiple sclerosis. Sequencing was performed on blood. The chain is built from TRBV5-1 and TRBJ1-2, with D possibly matching TRBD1 (5 bases). CDR3 protein: CASSPRSGAGYGYTF. CDR3 in DNA: TGCGCCAGCAGCCCTCGTAGCGGGGCGGGCTATGGCTACACCTTC.